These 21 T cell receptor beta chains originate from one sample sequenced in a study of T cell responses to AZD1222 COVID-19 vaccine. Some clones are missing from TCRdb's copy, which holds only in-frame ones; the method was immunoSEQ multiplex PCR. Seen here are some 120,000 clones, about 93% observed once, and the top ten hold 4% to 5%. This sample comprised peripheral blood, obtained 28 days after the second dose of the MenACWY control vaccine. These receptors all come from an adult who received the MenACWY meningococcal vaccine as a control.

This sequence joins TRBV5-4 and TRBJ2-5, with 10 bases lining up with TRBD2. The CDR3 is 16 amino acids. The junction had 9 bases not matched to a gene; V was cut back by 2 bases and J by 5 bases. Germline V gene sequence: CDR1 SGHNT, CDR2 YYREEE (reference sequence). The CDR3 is CASSFPLAGEYETQYF. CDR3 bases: TGTGCCAGCAGCTTCCCTCTAGCGGGGGAGTATGAGACCCAGTACTTC.

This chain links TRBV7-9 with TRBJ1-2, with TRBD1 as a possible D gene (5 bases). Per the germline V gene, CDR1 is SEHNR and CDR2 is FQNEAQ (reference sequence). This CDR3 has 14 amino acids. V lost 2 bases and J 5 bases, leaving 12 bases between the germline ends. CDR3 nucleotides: TGTGCCAGCAGCTTATCCCAGGGCACTTATGGCTACACCTTC. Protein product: CASSLSQGTYGYTF.

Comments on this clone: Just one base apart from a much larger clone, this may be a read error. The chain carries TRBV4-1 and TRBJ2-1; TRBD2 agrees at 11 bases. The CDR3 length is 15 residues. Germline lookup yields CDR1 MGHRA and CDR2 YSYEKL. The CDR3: CASSVGLAGDNERFF. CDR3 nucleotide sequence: TGCGCCAGCAGCGTCGGACTAGCGGGTGACAATGAGCGGTTCTTC.

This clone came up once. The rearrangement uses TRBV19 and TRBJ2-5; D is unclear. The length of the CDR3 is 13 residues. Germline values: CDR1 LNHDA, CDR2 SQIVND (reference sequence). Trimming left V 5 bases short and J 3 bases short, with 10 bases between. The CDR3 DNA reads TGTGCCAGTAGTGGTTCCACCAAAGAGACCCAGTACTTC. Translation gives CASSGSTKETQYF.

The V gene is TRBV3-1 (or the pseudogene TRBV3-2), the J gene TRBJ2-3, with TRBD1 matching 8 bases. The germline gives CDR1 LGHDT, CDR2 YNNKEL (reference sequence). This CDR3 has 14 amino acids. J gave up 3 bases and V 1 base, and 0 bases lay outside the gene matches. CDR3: CASSQGQGTDTQYF. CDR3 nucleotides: TGTGCCAGCAGCCAAGGACAGGGGACAGATACGCAGTATTTT.

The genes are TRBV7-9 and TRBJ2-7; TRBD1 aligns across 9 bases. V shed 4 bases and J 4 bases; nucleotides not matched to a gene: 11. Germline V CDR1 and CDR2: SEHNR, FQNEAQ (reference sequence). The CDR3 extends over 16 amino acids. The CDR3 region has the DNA TGTGCCAGCAGCTCTCGGACAGGGGAGTCAGTGTACGAGCAGTACGTC. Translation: CASSSRTGESVYEQYV.

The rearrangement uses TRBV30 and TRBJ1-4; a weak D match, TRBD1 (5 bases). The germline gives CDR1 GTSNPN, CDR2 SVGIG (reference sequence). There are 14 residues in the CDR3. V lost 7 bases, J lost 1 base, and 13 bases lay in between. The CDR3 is CASRGLRTNEKLFF. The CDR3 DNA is TGTGCCTCAAGGGGACTGAGAACTAATGAAAAACTGTTTTTT.

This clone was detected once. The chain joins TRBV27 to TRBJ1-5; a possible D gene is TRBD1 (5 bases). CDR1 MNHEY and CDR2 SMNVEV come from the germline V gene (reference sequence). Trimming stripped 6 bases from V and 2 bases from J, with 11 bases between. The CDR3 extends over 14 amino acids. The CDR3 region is CASSRVLGNQPQHF. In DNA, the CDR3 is TGTGCCAGCAGCAGGGTATTGGGCAATCAGCCCCAGCATTTT.

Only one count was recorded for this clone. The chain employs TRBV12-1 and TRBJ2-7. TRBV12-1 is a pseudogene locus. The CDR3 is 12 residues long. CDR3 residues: CASSFGAYEQYF. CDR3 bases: TGTGCCAGCAGCTTTGGGGCCTACGAGCAGTACTTC.

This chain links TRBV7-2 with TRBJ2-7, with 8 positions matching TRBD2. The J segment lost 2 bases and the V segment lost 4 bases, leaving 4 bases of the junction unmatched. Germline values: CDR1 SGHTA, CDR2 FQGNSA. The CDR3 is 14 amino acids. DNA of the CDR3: TGTGCCAGCAGCTCCTTAGCGGGACCCTACGAGCAGTACTTC. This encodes CASSSLAGPYEQYF.

The chain's CDR3 is CAIKSNTGELFF. CDR3 bases: TGTGCCATCAAATCGAACACCGGGGAGCTGTTTTTT. The rearrangement uses TRBV10-3 and TRBJ2-2; D remains unclear. V was clipped by 7 bases and J by 0 bases, with 3 bases between them. The CDR3 contains 12 residues. CDR1 and CDR2 from the germline V gene are ENHRY and SYGVKD.

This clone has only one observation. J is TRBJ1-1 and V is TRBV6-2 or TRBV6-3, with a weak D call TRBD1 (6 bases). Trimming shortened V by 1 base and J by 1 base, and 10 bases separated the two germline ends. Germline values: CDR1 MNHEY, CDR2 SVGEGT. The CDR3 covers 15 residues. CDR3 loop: CASSYLQGQNTEAFF. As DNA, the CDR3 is TGTGCCAGCAGTTACTTACAGGGACAGAACACTGAAGCTTTCTTT.

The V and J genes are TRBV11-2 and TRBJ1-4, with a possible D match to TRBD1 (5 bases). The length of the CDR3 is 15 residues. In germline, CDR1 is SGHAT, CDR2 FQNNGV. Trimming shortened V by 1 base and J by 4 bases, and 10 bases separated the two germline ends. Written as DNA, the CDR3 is TGTGCCAGCAGCTTAGGGGGCAGGGTTAATGAAAAACTGTTTTTT. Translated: CASSLGGRVNEKLFF.

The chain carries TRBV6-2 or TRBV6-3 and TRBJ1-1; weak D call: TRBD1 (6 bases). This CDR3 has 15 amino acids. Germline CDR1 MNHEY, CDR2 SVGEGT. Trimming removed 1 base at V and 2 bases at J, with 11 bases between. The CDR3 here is CASSYLGARNTEAFF. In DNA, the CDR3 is TGTGCCAGCAGTTACTTGGGGGCGCGAAACACTGAAGCTTTCTTT.

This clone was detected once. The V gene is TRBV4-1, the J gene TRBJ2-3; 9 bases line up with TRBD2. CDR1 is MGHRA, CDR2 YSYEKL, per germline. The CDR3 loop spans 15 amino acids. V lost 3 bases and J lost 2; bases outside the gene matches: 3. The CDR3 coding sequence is TGCGCCAGCAGCCAGAGGACTAGCGTCACAGATACGCAGTATTTT. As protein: CASSQRTSVTDTQYF.

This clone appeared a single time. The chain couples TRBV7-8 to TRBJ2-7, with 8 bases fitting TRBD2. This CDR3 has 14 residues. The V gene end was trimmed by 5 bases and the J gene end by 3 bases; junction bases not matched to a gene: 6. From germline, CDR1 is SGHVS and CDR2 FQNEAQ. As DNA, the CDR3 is TGTGCCAGCAGCCTCACGGGAGGGGTCTACGAGCAGTACTTC. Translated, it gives CASSLTGGVYEQYF.

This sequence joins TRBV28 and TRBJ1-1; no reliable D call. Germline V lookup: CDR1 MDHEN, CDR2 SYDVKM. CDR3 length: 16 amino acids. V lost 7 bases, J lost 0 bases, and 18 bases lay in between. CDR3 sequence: CASTPRASLMNTEAFF. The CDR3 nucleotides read TGTGCCAGCACACCAAGGGCCTCTCTCATGAACACTGAAGCTTTCTTT.

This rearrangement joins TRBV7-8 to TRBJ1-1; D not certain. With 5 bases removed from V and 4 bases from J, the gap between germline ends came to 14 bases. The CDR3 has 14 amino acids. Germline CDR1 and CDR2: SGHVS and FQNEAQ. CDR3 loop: CASSGRLSGTEAFF. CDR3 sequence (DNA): TGTGCCAGCAGCGGAAGACTGAGTGGCACTGAAGCTTTCTTT.

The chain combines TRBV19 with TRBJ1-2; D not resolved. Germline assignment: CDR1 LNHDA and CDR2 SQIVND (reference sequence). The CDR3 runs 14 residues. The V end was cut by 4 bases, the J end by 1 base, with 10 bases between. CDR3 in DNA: TGTGCCAGTAGTACAGGATCTCTTAACTATGGCTACACCTTC. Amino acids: CASSTGSLNYGYTF.

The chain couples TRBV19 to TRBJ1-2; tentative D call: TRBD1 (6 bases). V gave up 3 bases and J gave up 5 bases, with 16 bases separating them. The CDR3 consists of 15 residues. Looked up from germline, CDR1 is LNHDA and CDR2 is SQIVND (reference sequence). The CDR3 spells CASSMEDSSPYGYTF. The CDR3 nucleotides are TGTGCCAGTAGTATGGAGGACAGCTCCCCGTATGGCTACACCTTC.

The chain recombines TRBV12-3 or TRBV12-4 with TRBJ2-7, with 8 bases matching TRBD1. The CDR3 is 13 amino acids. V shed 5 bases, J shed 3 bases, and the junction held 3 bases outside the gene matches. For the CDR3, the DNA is TGTGCCAGCAGTCCAGGGGGCAGCTACGAGCAGTACTTC. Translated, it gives CASSPGGSYEQYF.